This entry lists 22 T cell receptor beta chains sequenced from one sample in a study of CD8 T cells in Susac syndrome. RNA amounts of roughly 0.5 to 1 ug underwent reverse transcription with random hexamers. A single record per CDR3 protein comes from TCRdb applying MiXCR to the immunoSEQ multiplex PCR reads. This sample has about 190,000 distinct CDR3 sequences, with approximately 96% found just once. The sequenced sample was CD4+ T cells from PBMCs. The receptors were gathered from a human donor with Susac syndrome.

This clonotype has only a few counts. The V call is TRBV12-3 or TRBV12-4, the J call TRBJ1-2, with D perhaps matching TRBD1 (5 bases). The CDR3 runs 13 residues. V was clipped by 1 base and J by 8 bases, with 11 bases between them. The CDR3 protein is CASSLGQGLGYTF. The CDR3 nucleotides are TGTGCCAGCAGTTTAGGGCAGGGCTTGGGCTACACCTTC.

The rearrangement uses TRBV19 and TRBJ2-7; D remains unclear. V was cut by 6 bases and J by 7 bases, with 13 bases left in between. This CDR3 is built from 12 residues. Germline-derived CDR1 and CDR2 are LNHDA and SQIVND (reference sequence). CDR3 sequence: CASRDLVGEQYF. CDR3 nucleotides: TGTGCCAGTAGGGACCTGGTCGGAGAGCAGTACTTC.

The V call is TRBV3-1, the J call TRBJ2-1; 8 positions match TRBD1. The CDR3 sequence is 15 residues long. Germline CDR1 is LGHDT and CDR2 is YNNKEL (reference sequence). With 3 bases clipped from V and 5 bases from J, the junction kept 6 bases outside the gene matches. The CDR3 is CASSQEGTGHNEQFF. DNA of the CDR3: TGTGCCAGCAGCCAGGAAGGGACAGGCCACAATGAGCAGTTCTTC.

J is TRBJ2-5 and V is TRBV5-4; 9 nucleotides agree with TRBD2. Germline CDR1 and CDR2: SGHNT and YYREEE (reference sequence). This CDR3 has 15 residues. The trim removed 1 base at V and 9 bases at J, leaving 10 bases unmatched. CDR3 DNA sequence: TGTGCCAGCAGCTTGCGAGGGGGGACTAGCAGGGCCCAGTACTTC. Its translation: CASSLRGGTSRAQYF.

V gene TRBV30 combines with J gene TRBJ1-2; 9 positions agree with TRBD1. The germline CDR1 and CDR2 sequences are GTSNPN and SVGIG (reference sequence). The length of the CDR3 is 13 residues. V shed 6 bases and J 2 bases; nucleotides not matched to a gene: 4. The CDR3 DNA reads TGTGCCTGTGGACAGGGGACGAACTATGGCTACACCTTC. This codes for CACGQGTNYGYTF.

The chain joins TRBV15 to TRBJ1-1; a possible D gene is TRBD1 (6 bases). Germline-derived CDR1 and CDR2 are LNHNV and YYDKDF (reference sequence). This CDR3 comprises 16 residues. Trimming took off 4 bases at V and 6 bases at J, with 21 bases between the two ends. CDR3 amino acids: CATSTHKGGRTAEAFF. CDR3 DNA: TGTGCCACCAGCACCCACAAAGGGGGTAGGACCGCTGAAGCTTTCTTT.

This chain links TRBV7-9 with TRBJ1-2, with 12 positions matching TRBD1. The length of the CDR3 is 14 residues. Looked up from germline, CDR1 is SEHNR and CDR2 is FQNEAQ (reference sequence). The junction had 7 bases not matched to a gene; V was cut back by 5 bases and J by 9 bases. CDR3 coding DNA: TGTGCCAGCAGCCCTCCGGGACAGGGGGCGAGCTACACCTTC. Amino acid sequence: CASSPPGQGASYTF.

The rearrangement uses TRBV18 and TRBJ2-2; no clear D gene. The V and J ends lost 4 bases and 3 bases respectively, with 6 bases between them. CDR1 and CDR2 from the germline V gene are KGHSH and LQKENI. The CDR3 is made up of 13 amino acids. The CDR3, as DNA: TGTGCCAGCTCACGGGAATACACCGGGGAGCTGTTTTTT. Translated: CASSREYTGELFF.

This chain uses TRBV20-1 with TRBJ2-1, with 7 bases fitting TRBD2. V shed 3 bases and J 10 bases; nucleotides not matched to a gene: 3. The CDR3 length is 11 residues. The V gene's germline CDR1 is DFQATT and CDR2 SNEGSKA (reference sequence). The CDR3 spells CSASGAGEQFF. The CDR3 bases are TGCAGTGCTAGTGGAGCGGGAGAGCAGTTCTTC.

The gene calls are TRBV20-1 and TRBJ2-1; 9 bases line up with TRBD2. Trimming took 8 bases from V and 0 from J; bases not matched to a gene: 8. This CDR3 spans 15 amino acids. Germline V CDR1 and CDR2: DFQATT, SNEGSKA (reference sequence). DNA of the CDR3: TGCAGTTCCCTTAGCGGGGGCCCCTCCTACAATGAGCAGTTCTTC. Residues: CSSLSGGPSYNEQFF.

The CDR3 DNA is TGCAGTGCCGACCGGGGTGTAGAGCAAGAGACCCAGTACTTC. This translates into CSADRGVEQETQYF. The chain joins TRBV20-1 to TRBJ2-5, with D perhaps TRBD2 (5 bases). This CDR3 has 14 residues. The V gene lost 6 bases and the J gene lost 2 bases, with 16 bases spanning the gap. CDR1 is DFQATT, CDR2 SNEGSKA, per germline (reference sequence).

The V call is TRBV7-7, the J call TRBJ2-1, with 7 bases identical to TRBD1. The CDR3 consists of 14 residues. Germline lookup yields CDR1 SSHAT and CDR2 FNYEAQ (reference sequence). Germline trimming cut 2 bases from V and 6 bases from J; bases unmatched to any gene: 4. CDR3: CASSLRQGSNEQFF. In DNA form, the CDR3 reads TGTGCCAGCAGCTTAAGACAGGGCAGCAATGAGCAGTTCTTC.

This chain joins TRBV24-1 and TRBJ2-1, with D perhaps matching TRBD1 (6 bases). The CDR3 is made up of 17 amino acids. CDR1 and CDR2 (germline): KGHDR, SFDVKD. The CDR3 DNA follows: TGTGCAAAACAATACAGGGCCCAGCTGGAAGCCCACAATGAGCAGTTCTTC. Its protein is CAKQYRAQLEAHNEQFF.

This chain joins TRBV29-1 and TRBJ1-1; possibly TRBD1 for D (6 bases). CDR3 length equals 14 residues. The V gene lost 2 bases and the J gene lost 0 bases, with 10 bases spanning the gap. Germline assignment: CDR1 SQVTM and CDR2 ANQGSEA. The CDR3 DNA sequence: TGCAGCGTTGAACGGCCAGGGGTGAACACTGAAGCTTTCTTT. Translating gives CSVERPGVNTEAFF.

The rearrangement links TRBV20-1 to TRBJ2-5, with D maybe TRBD2 (5 bases). Trimming stripped 0 bases from V and 1 base from J, with 12 bases between. CDR1 and CDR2 (germline): DFQATT, SNEGSKA (reference sequence). The CDR3 sequence is 15 residues long. CDR3 residues: CSARDTTGSQETQYF. CDR3 bases: TGCAGTGCTAGAGATACGACGGGGAGCCAAGAGACCCAGTACTTC.

The count of this clonotype is one. The gene calls are TRBV2 and TRBJ2-5; a weak D match, TRBD2 (7 bases). The ends were cut back, 11 bases at V and 5 bases at J, with 15 bases in the middle. The CDR3 has 12 residues. Germline V gene sequence: CDR1 SNHLY, CDR2 FYNNEI. The CDR3 DNA follows: TGTGCCGAGGGGGGGGGAGACGAGACCCAGTACTTC. Translated: CAEGGGDETQYF.

The V gene is TRBV19, the J gene TRBJ2-2; tentative D call: TRBD1 (5 bases). Germline V CDR1 and CDR2: LNHDA, SQIVND (reference sequence). Trimming pared 4 bases from V and 4 bases from J, leaving 13 bases between. The CDR3 length is 15 residues. The CDR3: CASSTDREITGELFF. The CDR3 DNA reads as TGTGCCAGTAGTACCGACAGAGAGATCACCGGGGAGCTGTTTTTT.

The V and J genes are TRBV20-1 and TRBJ2-3; TRBD1 matches 11 bases. Unmatched junction bases numbered 8, after V lost 2 bases and J lost 7 bases. Germline CDR1 DFQATT, CDR2 SNEGSKA (reference sequence). This CDR3 is 15 amino acids long. The CDR3 loop reads CSARPPGTGGYTQYF. The CDR3 region has the DNA TGCAGTGCTAGACCCCCCGGGACAGGGGGGTATACGCAGTATTTT.

The chain is built from TRBV20-1 and TRBJ2-1, with D unclear. The germline V and J ends were trimmed by 3 bases and 6 bases, with 9 bases remaining between them. The germline V gene encodes CDR1 DFQATT and CDR2 SNEGSKA (reference sequence). The CDR3 covers 12 residues. CDR3 nucleotides: TGCAGTGCTAGTGATTCTCTCAATGAGCAGTTCTTC. This sequence encodes CSASDSLNEQFF.

The V and J genes are TRBV18 and TRBJ2-2; D ambiguous. V was clipped by 6 bases and J by 3 bases, with 17 bases between them. The CDR3 contains 16 residues. Germline lookup yields CDR1 KGHSH and CDR2 LQKENI. DNA of the CDR3: TGTGCCAGCTCGCCGGTAAGGCGAACGGACACCGGGGAGCTGTTTTTT. Translated, it gives CASSPVRRTDTGELFF.

The chain is built from TRBV29-1 and TRBJ2-2; possibly TRBD2 for D (7 bases). Germline loops: CDR1 SQVTM, CDR2 ANQGSEA. V dropped 0 bases and J dropped 4 bases, with 18 bases sitting between them. This CDR3 is built from 17 residues. CDR3 bases: TGCAGCGTTGAAGAGAACTCGGGGGGCCTAGGCACCGGGGAGCTGTTTTTT. Translating it yields CSVEENSGGLGTGELFF.

The chain employs TRBV28 and TRBJ2-3; D gene ambiguous. The germline gives CDR1 MDHEN, CDR2 SYDVKM. V was clipped by 2 bases and J by 0 bases, with 9 bases between them. CDR3 length equals 15 residues. This chain's CDR3 is CASSLGADSTDTQYF. In DNA, the CDR3 is TGTGCCAGCAGTTTAGGTGCGGACAGCACAGATACGCAGTATTTT.